This entry describes one TCR beta chain. Its antigen is undetermined. This CDR3 is also generated by other DNA sequences in the sample. Reverse transcribed after extraction, RNA yielded cDNA as the sequencing template. TCRdb keeps only in-frame clones here, not all; method: immunoSEQ multiplex PCR. The table records 150,000 or so clones, roughly 65% of them present only once. This sample was included in a study of CD8+ T cells in alopecia areata. As for the study in general: Tofacitinib was taken orally by treated patients, and the dose was 5 to 10 mg twice daily. Study findings and constraints: Scalp lesions, especially in alopecia totalis/universalis, had higher clonality than normal scalp.

The CDR3 has 11 amino acids. CDR1 and CDR2 from the germline V gene are DFQATT and SNEGSKA (reference sequence). Trimming took 2 bases from V and 5 from J, leaving 6 bases between them. Described treatment: oral pan-JAK inhibitor, 5-10 mg twice daily. V is TRBV20-1 and J is TRBJ2-5; D is unclear. The starting material was CD4+ T cells sorted from blood, obtained at week 4, from a patient treated with tofacitinib. The sequence was collected from a human donor with alopecia areata. In nucleotides, the CDR3 is TGCAGTGCTAGAATCACTGAGACCCAGTACTTC. It specifies CSARITETQYF.